This entry concerns a single TCR beta chain. Its target is not known. Assay used: immunoSEQ multiplex PCR; TCRdb lists only in-frame clones, some missing. Among about 2.3 million clones, just under 95% were seen once, and the ten largest hold 0.37%. The data were obtained in a study of shared clonotypes between healthy human individuals. General study findings and limits: Incomplete sequencing of sorted subsets was indicated by rarefaction despite large depth. About 5% of naive CD4 clonotypes were shared across a few donors. Represented diversity (both genetic and exposure-history) was limited by the small number of donors. It was only blood that was sampled, and tissue repertoires likely differ.

CDR1 is MDHEN and CDR2 is SYDVKM in the germline V gene. CDR3 length: 14 residues. The V and J ends lost 4 bases and 5 bases respectively, with 15 bases between them. The sequencing sample was made of naive CD4+ T cells from PBMCs. Regarding subset: CD45RA+ positively selected. The chain links TRBV28 to TRBJ2-7, with D possibly matching TRBD2 (6 bases). The source is a man in his late teens or twenties in good health. Some clones in this sample may be carry-over from other donors' samples. The CDR3 here is CASSSAGSVDEQYF. Here the CDR3 DNA reads TGTGCCAGCAGTTCGGCCGGGAGTGTGGACGAGCAGTACTTC.